A selection of T cell receptor beta chains follows, all from one sample in a study of post-analysis software for immune sequencing data. TCRdb independently ran MiXCR on the PCR reads; one entry per CDR3 protein. Found here are a few hundred thousand distinct CDR3 sequences, roughly 38% of them singletons; the top ten hold 13%. Input material: blood. The source of these receptors is a girl aged 5-17 years with multiple sclerosis. CDR3s include the opening cysteine and the closing phenylalanine or tryptophan. Fields, in order: clone size, CDR3 length, J gene, V gene, D gene, CDR3 DNA, CDR3 protein. The D gene is left open where the match is weak. Clone size appears in some rows only: once, few, many, or a class for an expanded clone.

abundance: few
len: 12
j_gene: TRBJ2-2
v_gene: TRBV11-2
d_gene: NA
CDR3nt: TGTGCCAGCAGCCACCCGGGGGGGGAGCTGTTTTTT
CDR3aa: CASSHPGGELFF

abundance: NA
len: 15
j_gene: TRBJ2-1
v_gene: TRBV7-2
d_gene: TRBD2
CDR3nt: TGTGCCAGCAGCTGGGGAGCGGGGGGCCACAATGAGCAGTTCTTC
CDR3aa: CASSWGAGGHNEQFF

abundance: once
len: 16
j_gene: TRBJ2-5
v_gene: TRBV6-5
d_gene: TRBD1
CDR3nt: TGTGCCAGCAGAAAAGGGGACAGGGGATTGGGGGAGACCCAGTACTTC
CDR3aa: CASRKGDRGLGETQYF

abundance: NA
len: 14
j_gene: TRBJ1-5
v_gene: TRBV6-5
d_gene: NA
CDR3nt: TGTGCCAGCAACCGTGGGGGTCTAAATCAGCCCCAGCATTTT
CDR3aa: CASNRGGLNQPQHF

abundance: once
len: 14
j_gene: TRBJ1-1
v_gene: TRBV4-1
d_gene: NA
CDR3nt: TGCGCCAGCGGTGAACAGGGTGCGGGCACTGAAGCTTTCTTT
CDR3aa: CASGEQGAGTEAFF

abundance: NA
len: 14
j_gene: TRBJ2-7
v_gene: TRBV10-3
d_gene: TRBD2
CDR3nt: TGTGCCACCTCACTAGCGGGGACTGGGGGCGAGCAGTACTTC
CDR3aa: CATSLAGTGGEQYF

abundance: few
len: 16
j_gene: TRBJ2-3
v_gene: TRBV20-1
d_gene: TRBD2
CDR3nt: TGCAGTGCTTTTCGACTAGCGGGGGGGAGCACAGATACGCAGTATTTT
CDR3aa: CSAFRLAGGSTDTQYF

abundance: NA
len: 15
j_gene: TRBJ2-1
v_gene: TRBV5-1
d_gene: TRBD2
CDR3nt: TGCGCCAGCAGCCCCGGACTAGCGGGGCCCAATGAGCAGTTCTTC
CDR3aa: CASSPGLAGPNEQFF

abundance: NA
len: 13
j_gene: TRBJ1-1
v_gene: TRBV20-1
d_gene: NA
CDR3nt: TGCAGTGCTAGTGGACTAATTGGGGGTTCAGCTTTCTTT
CDR3aa: CSASGLIGGSAFF

abundance: NA
len: 14
j_gene: TRBJ2-3
v_gene: TRBV5-1
d_gene: NA
CDR3nt: TGCGCCAGCAGTTCCGATGGGGTGAGGGATACGCAGTATTTT
CDR3aa: CASSSDGVRDTQYF

abundance: NA
len: 15
j_gene: TRBJ1-5
v_gene: TRBV3-1
d_gene: NA
CDR3nt: TGTGCCAGCAGCCAAGACCCAGGGGACGGGCAGCCCCAGCATTTT
CDR3aa: CASSQDPGDGQPQHF

abundance: NA
len: 15
j_gene: TRBJ2-7
v_gene: TRBV27
d_gene: NA
CDR3nt: TGTGCCAGCAGTTTAGGGGTGGGGGGAGCCTACGAGCAGTACTTC
CDR3aa: CASSLGVGGAYEQYF

abundance: few
len: 15
j_gene: TRBJ1-1
v_gene: TRBV27
d_gene: TRBD1
CDR3nt: TGTGCCAGCAGTTTCAGACAGGGGGTGAACACTGAAGCTTTCTTT
CDR3aa: CASSFRQGVNTEAFF

abundance: NA
len: 14
j_gene: TRBJ2-1
v_gene: TRBV24-1
d_gene: NA
CDR3nt: TGTGCCACCAGTGGTCCCTACCCGGGCGCTGAGCAGTTCTTC
CDR3aa: CATSGPYPGAEQFF

abundance: few
len: 16
j_gene: TRBJ2-1
v_gene: TRBV29-1
d_gene: TRBD2
CDR3nt: TGCAGCGTTGAAAAGGTAGCGGGGGGTGGTTACAATGAGCAGTTCTTC
CDR3aa: CSVEKVAGGGYNEQFF

abundance: few
len: 16
j_gene: TRBJ2-1
v_gene: TRBV29-1
d_gene: NA
CDR3nt: TGCAGCGTTGGCACTGGAAAGGGGATTCCTCTCCATGAGCAGTTCTTC
CDR3aa: CSVGTGKGIPLHEQFF

abundance: few
len: 14
j_gene: TRBJ2-4
v_gene: TRBV6-1
d_gene: TRBD1
CDR3nt: TGTGCCAGCAGTGAAATCGACAGGGGAAACATTCAGTACTTC
CDR3aa: CASSEIDRGNIQYF

abundance: few
len: 15
j_gene: TRBJ2-1
v_gene: TRBV2
d_gene: TRBD2
CDR3nt: TGTGCCAGCAGTTTACTAGCGACCTTTGGGAATGAGCAGTTCTTC
CDR3aa: CASSLLATFGNEQFF

abundance: NA
len: 11
j_gene: TRBJ2-1
v_gene: TRBV28
d_gene: NA
CDR3nt: TGTGCCAGCGCTTTTTTCAATGAGCAGTTCTTC
CDR3aa: CASAFFNEQFF

abundance: NA
len: 15
j_gene: TRBJ1-1
v_gene: TRBV2
d_gene: TRBD1
CDR3nt: TGTGCCAGCAGTAAACGGGACAGGGTGGCCACTGAAGCTTTCTTT
CDR3aa: CASSKRDRVATEAFF